This entry lists 21 T cell receptor beta chains sequenced from one sample in a study of blood T cells in healthy people across ages. A second PCR, run for 7 to 11 cycles, used a sample-barcoded 5' primer plus a J-beta primer mix. Each CDR3 protein is one row after TCRdb ran MiXCR on the 5' RACE reads. The sample shows 550,000 to 700,000 distinct CDR3 sequences, 25% to 30% of them seen only once. Sequenced sample: blood. The receptors shown here come from a woman in her 70s in good health.

This clonotype was seen a few times. The chain uses TRBV19 and TRBJ2-7; the match to TRBD1 covers 9 bases. Germline CDR1 LNHDA, CDR2 SQIVND (reference sequence). Trimming at V came to 1 base and at J to 3 bases, leaving 4 bases not matched to a gene. The CDR3 totals 15 residues. Written as DNA, the CDR3 is TGTGCCAGTAGTATAGGTGGGACAGGGATCTACGAGCAGTACTTC. Translating it yields CASSIGGTGIYEQYF. Using reference TRBV19 and TRBJ2-7 for the parts outside the CDR3, the full variable domain is DGGITQSPKYLFRKEGQNVTLSCEQNLNHDAMYWYRQDPGQGLRLIYYSQIVNDFQKGDIAEGYSVSREKKESFPLTVTSAQKNPTAFYLCASSIGGTGIYEQYFGPGTRLTVT.

The gene calls are TRBV15 and TRBJ1-2; D is unresolved. CDR1 and CDR2 (germline): LNHNV, YYDKDF (reference sequence). V was cut by 3 bases and J by 0 bases, with 20 bases left in between. The CDR3 has 18 amino acids. The CDR3: CATSSFAGILGTNYGYTF. CDR3 nucleotides: TGTGCCACCAGCAGCTTTGCGGGGATACTTGGGACTAACTATGGCTACACCTTC.

The J gene is TRBJ2-7, the V gene TRBV9; 7 bases are a match to TRBD1. From germline, CDR1 is SGDLS and CDR2 YYNGEE. Unmatched junction bases numbered 8, after V lost 4 bases and J lost 7 bases. The CDR3 loop spans 13 amino acids. CDR3 in DNA: TGTGCCAGCAGCACCCGACAGGGCCTGGAGCAGTACTTC. Protein sequence: CASSTRQGLEQYF. Looking up the rest from reference TRBV9 and TRBJ2-7 gives the full variable domain: DSGVTQTPKHLITATGQRVTLRCSPRSGDLSVYWYQQSLDQGLQFLIQYYNGEERAKGNILERFSAQQFPDLHSELNLSSLELGDSALYFCASSTRQGLEQYFGPGTRLTVT.

The table lists this clonotype with a few counts. The chain combines TRBV18 with TRBJ2-1, with D possibly being TRBD1 or TRBD2 (6 bases each). The CDR3 sequence is 14 residues long. The ends were cut back, 4 bases at V and 5 bases at J, with 12 bases in the middle. Germline CDR1 is KGHSH and CDR2 is LQKENI. This chain's CDR3 is CASSRGARDNEQFF. In nucleotides, the CDR3 is TGTGCCAGCTCACGGGGGGCGAGGGACAATGAGCAGTTCTTC.

V is TRBV5-5 and J is TRBJ2-7, with TRBD1 matching over 8 bases. This CDR3 comprises 13 residues. The germline V gene encodes CDR1 SGHKS and CDR2 YYEKEE (reference sequence). With 7 bases clipped from V and 10 bases from J, the junction kept 13 bases outside the gene matches. CDR3 nucleotide sequence: TGTGCCAGCGGACGAACAGGGGGTAATACCCAGTACTTC. Its translation is CASGRTGGNTQYF.

The chain recombines TRBV29-1 with TRBJ2-5, with TRBD2 matching over 8 bases. Germline trimming cut 0 bases from V and 2 bases from J; bases unmatched to any gene: 5. CDR3 size: 15 residues. Germline loops: CDR1 SQVTM, CDR2 ANQGSEA. CDR3 region: CSVEDLSGGQETQYF. The CDR3 nucleotides read TGCAGCGTTGAAGATCTAAGCGGGGGTCAAGAGACCCAGTACTTC.

The V and J genes are TRBV12-3 or TRBV12-4 and TRBJ2-7; 15 bases match TRBD2. V lost 5 bases and J lost 7; bases outside the gene matches: 6. The CDR3 is 15 residues long. CDR3 amino acids: CASSGTSGGPREQYF. In DNA, the CDR3 is TGTGCCAGCAGTGGGACTAGCGGGGGGCCACGGGAGCAGTACTTC.

This chain links TRBV4-2 with TRBJ1-1; the match to TRBD1 covers 8 bases. Germline V lookup: CDR1 LGHNA, CDR2 YNFKEQ. CDR3 length equals 15 residues. Losses at the gene ends were 3 bases for V and 3 bases for J; bases not matched to a gene: 6. The CDR3 loop reads CASSHEGQGYTEAFF. Written as DNA, the CDR3 is TGTGCCAGCAGCCATGAAGGACAGGGCTACACTGAAGCTTTCTTT.

The rearrangement uses TRBV5-1 and TRBJ1-1; D unclear. Trimming cost V 3 bases and J 5 bases, with 14 bases left between them. Germline V gene data show CDR1 as SGHRS and CDR2 as YFSETQ. The CDR3 length is 14 residues. The CDR3 is CASSSREARTEAFF. DNA of the CDR3: TGCGCCAGCAGCTCCCGCGAGGCGAGGACTGAAGCTTTCTTT.

This clonotype was detected a few times. The rearrangement joins TRBV4-2 to TRBJ1-2; 11 bases line up with TRBD1. V lost 3 bases, J lost 2 bases, and 5 bases stayed unmatched. Per germline, CDR1 LGHNA and CDR2 YNFKEQ. This CDR3 contains 16 residues. CDR3 loop: CASSHRGDRGNYGYTF. CDR3 nucleotides: TGTGCCAGCAGCCATAGAGGGGACAGGGGGAACTATGGCTACACCTTC.

The chain is built from TRBV4-3 and TRBJ2-1; D gene ambiguous. This CDR3 region has 15 residues. Germline CDR1 and CDR2: LGHNA and YSLEER. V was shortened by 0 bases and J by 0 bases, with 6 bases between the two germline ends. CDR3 protein: CASSQEQSSYNEQFF. CDR3 coding DNA: TGCGCCAGCAGCCAAGAACAGAGCTCCTACAATGAGCAGTTCTTC.

V and J are TRBV29-1 and TRBJ1-4, with a possible D match to TRBD1 (6 bases). The V gene's germline CDR1 is SQVTM and CDR2 ANQGSEA. The germline V and J ends were trimmed by 3 bases and 7 bases, with 9 bases remaining between them. The length of the CDR3 is 12 residues. The CDR3 here is CSVEGGAEKLFF. The CDR3 nucleotides are TGCAGCGTTGAGGGGGGGGCTGAAAAACTGTTTTTT.

This clonotype has more than one count but fewer than ten. The chain has TRBV5-1 and TRBJ1-6; the match to TRBD1 covers 8 bases. V was pared by 6 bases and J by 4 bases, with 3 bases of the junction left unmatched. The CDR3 runs to 14 residues. Germline V gene lookup returns CDR1 SGHRS and CDR2 YFSETQ. Here the CDR3 reads CASTRDRYNSPLHF. The DNA for the CDR3 is TGCGCCAGCACCCGGGACAGGTATAATTCACCCCTCCACTTT.

This clonotype showed up just a few times. The CDR3 sequence: CASSQSGTDYGYTF. CDR3 DNA sequence: TGCGCCAGCAGCCAATCCGGGACCGACTATGGCTACACCTTC. The V gene is TRBV4-1, the J gene TRBJ1-2; possibly TRBD1 for D (5 bases). This CDR3 has 14 residues. Trimming stripped 2 bases from V and 3 bases from J, with 10 bases between. Germline CDR1 MGHRA, CDR2 YSYEKL.

This clonotype has more than one count but fewer than ten. The J gene is TRBJ2-2, the V gene TRBV9, with D possibly being TRBD1 (5 bases). Germline V gene lookup returns CDR1 SGDLS and CDR2 YYNGEE. V dropped 3 bases and J dropped 7 bases, with 10 bases sitting between them. The CDR3 runs to 13 residues. The DNA of the CDR3 is TGTGCCAGCAGCGCCGGACAACTCGGGGAGCTGTTTTTT. It specifies CASSAGQLGELFF. The variable domain in full, completed from reference TRBV9 and TRBJ2-2, reads DSGVTQTPKHLITATGQRVTLRCSPRSGDLSVYWYQQSLDQGLQFLIQYYNGEERAKGNILERFSAQQFPDLHSELNLSSLELGDSALYFCASSAGQLGELFFGEGSRLTVL.

This rearrangement joins TRBV2 to TRBJ1-6; 9 nucleotides agree with TRBD1. Losses at the gene ends were 6 bases for V and 10 bases for J; bases not matched to a gene: 10. The CDR3 covers 15 residues. Germline V gene data show CDR1 as SNHLY and CDR2 as FYNNEI. CDR3 DNA: TGTGCCAGCAGGGGGGACAGGGTGGGTTGGTCACCCCTCCACTTT. It translates to CASRGDRVGWSPLHF.

This clonotype was seen more than once but under ten times. The junction does not match germline at one end; this may be a read error. This chain connects TRBV20-1 to TRBJ1-1, with a tentative D call TRBD1 (5 bases). Per the germline V gene, CDR1 is DFQATT and CDR2 is SNEGSKA (reference sequence). This CDR3 has 15 residues. The CDR3 coding sequence is TGCAGTGCTAGGGAAAATGGGAAGGGGAACACCGAAGCTTTCTTT. It is translated as CSARENGKGNTEAFF.

The rearrangement uses TRBV29-1 and TRBJ1-3; possible D gene TRBD1, 6 bases. The CDR3 has 14 residues. Trimming left V 1 base short and J 5 bases short, with 12 bases between. Germline lookup yields CDR1 SQVTM and CDR2 ANQGSEA. The CDR3 region has the DNA TGCAGCGTTGAAGGGGGACAAAACAGAAACACCATATATTTT. Protein product: CSVEGGQNRNTIYF.

V usage is TRBV6-5 and J usage is TRBJ1-1, with TRBD1 identical over 7 bases. The CDR3 is 13 residues long. The germline V gene encodes CDR1 MNHEY and CDR2 SVGAGI. The junction had 2 bases not matched to a gene; V was cut back by 4 bases and J by 3 bases. In DNA, the CDR3 is TGTGCCAGCAGTTTGGGACAGCACACTGAAGCTTTCTTT. Translating gives CASSLGQHTEAFF.

The V call is TRBV3-1, the J call TRBJ1-1, with D perhaps TRBD1 (6 bases). The CDR3 runs 12 residues. CDR1 and CDR2 (germline): LGHDT, YNNKEL (reference sequence). V shed 4 bases and J shed 7 bases, with 10 bases lying between them. In DNA form, the CDR3 reads TGTGCCAGCAGCCGAATACAGGGTGAAGCTTTCTTT. Translation: CASSRIQGEAFF. Together with reference TRBV3-1 and TRBJ1-1, the CDR3 gives the full variable domain: DTAVSQTPKYLVTQMGNDKSIKCEQNLGHDTMYWYKQDSKKFLKIMFSYNNKELIINETVPNRFSPKSPDKAHLNLHINSLELGDSAVYFCASSRIQGEAFFGQGTRLTVV.

The chain has TRBV12-3 or TRBV12-4 and TRBJ2-1; 7 bases are a match to TRBD2. The CDR3 contains 16 residues. V was clipped by 6 bases and J by 3 bases; unmatched bases: 11. The CDR3 here is CASSRLRASGYNEQFF. CDR3 sequence (DNA): TGTGCCAGCAGCCGGTTGAGGGCTAGCGGCTACAATGAGCAGTTCTTC.